The following is a TCR beta chain sequence with its context. Germline V gene lookup returns CDR1 SGHRS and CDR2 YFSETQ. This CDR3 is 16 amino acids long. Trimming took 4 bases from V and 0 from J; bases not matched to a gene: 10. These data belong to a study of blood T cells in healthy people across ages. The donors, all healthy, were Caucasians living in Russia, aged about 6 to 90. Each of the donors had around 10 milliliters of peripheral blood drawn into EDTA-treated Vacutainer tubes. For the second PCR, which ran for about 7 to 11 cycles, a sample-barcoded 5' primer and a J-beta primer mix were used. TCRdb reprocessed the 5' RACE reads via MiXCR and lists one record per CDR3 protein. This table holds 800,000 to 950,000 distinct CDR3 sequences, roughly 48% found once.

The sample comprised blood. The TCR sequence derives from a man aged 30 to 45 in good health. The genes are TRBV5-1 and TRBJ2-7; 7 bases align to TRBD1. CDR3 DNA: TGCGCCAGCAGCCTCGACAGGGCAATATTCTCCTACGAGCAGTACTTC. Protein: CASSLDRAIFSYEQYF.